The 32 T cell receptor beta chains below all came from one sample that was sequenced in a study of T cells in Graves' hyperthyroidism and ophthalmopathy. TCR beta CDR3 sequences were amplified from RNA transcripts. TCR CDR3 underwent first-round RT-PCR with the HTBI primer set. TCRdb re-analysed the multiplex PCR reads in MiXCR, keeping a single row per CDR3 protein. The repertoire includes 400,000 to 500,000 distinct CDR3 sequences, approximately 13% of them detected once, and 5% to 6% sits in the top ten. Sequencing was performed on blood. The receptors shown here come from a young woman with Graves' hyperthyroidism.

This rearrangement joins TRBV11-2 to TRBJ2-5, with TRBD1 matching 7 bases. The CDR3 covers 13 residues. CDR1 SGHAT and CDR2 FQNNGV come from the germline V gene. V shed 3 bases and J 4 bases; nucleotides not matched to a gene: 2. The CDR3 here is CASSFGQVETQYF. The DNA for the CDR3 is TGTGCCAGCAGCTTCGGACAGGTAGAGACCCAGTACTTC.

There are many counts of this clonotype. This rearrangement joins TRBV10-3 to TRBJ1-1, with 8 nucleotides matching TRBD1. Germline-derived CDR1 and CDR2 are ENHRY and SYGVKD. J gave up 4 bases and V 6 bases, and 4 bases lay outside the gene matches. The CDR3 has 13 amino acids. The CDR3 reads CAISAGQGTEAFF. DNA of the CDR3: TGTGCCATCAGCGCCGGACAGGGCACTGAAGCTTTCTTT.

Only a few counts were recorded for this clonotype. The chain links TRBV6-1 to TRBJ1-2; D is undetermined. The CDR3 covers 13 residues. Germline V gives CDR1 MNHNS, CDR2 SASEGT. V was pared by 7 bases and J by 2 bases, with 11 bases between. The CDR3 nucleotides read TGTGCCAGCAAGCGTGGCGGAAACTATGGCTACACCTTC. Translation: CASKRGGNYGYTF.

In regard to this clonotype: One end of the junction fails to match germline, which may point to a read error. This chain uses TRBV7-2 with TRBJ1-2; D gene uncertain. From germline, CDR1 is SGHTA and CDR2 FQGNSA. The CDR3 loop spans 13 amino acids. The CDR3 region has the DNA TGCGCCAGCAGCCCGCGAGGGTTCTATGGCTACACCTTC. Its protein product is CASSPRGFYGYTF.

This clonotype has ten or more counts. The chain carries TRBV3-1 and TRBJ2-5, with 12 bases that match TRBD2. Trimming removed 0 bases from V and 5 bases from J; junction bases left unmatched: 7. Germline V gene data show CDR1 as LGHDT and CDR2 as YNNKEL (reference sequence). The CDR3 runs to 17 residues. The CDR3 bases are TGTGCCAGCAGCCAAGAAACACTAGCGGGAGGCTTTGAGACCCAGTACTTC. It codes for CASSQETLAGGFETQYF.

The rearrangement joins TRBV7-9 to TRBJ2-1; the D call may be TRBD1 or TRBD2 (7 bases each). With 6 bases removed from V and 6 bases from J, the gap between germline ends came to 30 bases. Germline CDR1 SEHNR, CDR2 FQNEAQ (reference sequence). The CDR3 length is 19 residues. CDR3 in DNA: TGTGCCAGCAGTCTAATTCAGGGGGGGGGATTGTCCCCTCTCAATGAGCAGTTCTTC. The encoded protein is CASSLIQGGGLSPLNEQFF.

This clonotype has only one observation. J is TRBJ2-7 and V is TRBV10-2, with 9 bases aligning to TRBD1. This CDR3 is built from 14 residues. Germline V gene lookup returns CDR1 WSHSY and CDR2 SAAADI. J was trimmed by 3 bases and V by 0 bases; bases with no gene match: 0. The CDR3 coding sequence is TGCGCCAGCAGTGAGTCGGGACAGGGCTACGAGCAGTACTTC. Its protein product is CASSESGQGYEQYF.

This clonotype was counted many times. The chain links TRBV30 to TRBJ1-1; D is undetermined. V was cut by 0 bases and J by 0 bases, with 14 bases left in between. Germline V gives CDR1 GTSNPN, CDR2 SVGIG (reference sequence). The CDR3 spans 16 residues. The CDR3 DNA reads TGTGCCTGGAGTGTACAACGGGTGGTCGTGAACACTGAAGCTTTCTTT. Its translation: CAWSVQRVVVNTEAFF.

The sample holds many counts of this clonotype. V usage is TRBV10-3 and J usage is TRBJ2-3; D unclear. Germline values: CDR1 ENHRY, CDR2 SYGVKD. Trimming pared 3 bases from V and 6 bases from J, leaving 4 bases between. The CDR3 has 11 residues. The CDR3 nucleotides are TGTGCCATCAGTGATAGGGATACGCAGTATTTT. This translates into CAISDRDTQYF.

This clonotype was picked up many times. This chain uses TRBV7-9 with TRBJ2-5; D call uncertain. Trimming took off 1 base at V and 4 bases at J, with 13 bases between the two ends. Germline V gene sequence: CDR1 SEHNR, CDR2 FQNEAQ (reference sequence). The CDR3 covers 15 residues. This CDR3 reads CASSLGSELGETQYF. The CDR3 coding sequence is TGTGCCAGCAGCTTAGGGTCAGAGCTCGGAGAGACCCAGTACTTC.

This chain links TRBV27 with TRBJ1-4, with 7 nucleotides matching TRBD1. The CDR3 contains 14 residues. Germline V lookup: CDR1 MNHEY, CDR2 SMNVEV (reference sequence). The ends lost 5 bases at V and 4 bases at J; junction bases unmatched: 4. The CDR3 DNA is TGTGCCAGCAGTAGGGGACAGCTTAATGAAAAACTGTTTTTT. Its translation: CASSRGQLNEKLFF.

This clonotype has at least ten counts. The V gene is TRBV28, the J gene TRBJ1-4; D not certain. The V end was cut by 6 bases, the J end by 10 bases, with 21 bases between. The CDR3 loop spans 15 amino acids. Germline CDR1 reads MDHEN; CDR2 reads SYDVKM. As DNA, the CDR3 is TGTGCCAGCAGGCCGTCGGGAGTAGGTGCGGGAAAACTGTTTTTT. This sequence encodes CASRPSGVGAGKLFF.

This clonotype was picked up many times. The chain is built from TRBV4-3 and TRBJ2-1; unclear D gene. Germline CDR1 reads LGHNA; CDR2 reads YSLEER. Trimming cost V 0 bases and J 4 bases, with 16 bases left between them. The CDR3 length is 17 residues. Here the CDR3 DNA reads TGCGCCAGCAGCCAAGATCCTCCCCCCTCGAGGTACAATGAGCAGTTCTTC. The encoded protein is CASSQDPPPSRYNEQFF.

This clonotype was observed a handful of times. This chain connects TRBV12-3 or TRBV12-4 to TRBJ2-7; a weak D match, TRBD2 (5 bases). V was trimmed by 2 bases and J by 1 base, leaving 12 bases between them. This CDR3 has 15 residues. CDR3 DNA sequence: TGTGCCAGCAGTTTACTAAGCGGAGGTTCCTACGAGCAGTACTTC. Amino acids: CASSLLSGGSYEQYF.

The chain's CDR3 is CASSPQGDLRLSEQFF. The CDR3 DNA reads TGCGCCAGCAGCCCACAGGGGGATCTAAGACTATCCGAGCAGTTCTTC. The chain has TRBV5-1 and TRBJ2-1, with 8 nucleotides matching TRBD1. This CDR3 contains 16 residues. Germline V gene lookup returns CDR1 SGHRS and CDR2 YFSETQ. V shed 4 bases and J 10 bases; nucleotides not matched to a gene: 16. Together with reference TRBV5-1 and TRBJ2-1, the CDR3 gives the full variable domain: KAGVTQTPRYLIKTRGQQVTLSCSPISGHRSVSWYQQTPGQGLQFLFEYFSETQRNKGNFPGRFSGRQFSNSRSEMNVSTLELGDSALYLCASSPQGDLRLSEQFFGPGTRLTVL.

The gene calls are TRBV30 and TRBJ1-2; 8 bases match TRBD1. Unmatched junction bases numbered 0, after V lost 1 base and J lost 2 bases. Germline V CDR1 and CDR2: GTSNPN, SVGIG (reference sequence). The CDR3 sequence is 13 residues long. The DNA of the CDR3 is TGTGCCTGGAGTGGACAGGGGAACTATGGCTACACCTTC. Its translation is CAWSGQGNYGYTF. Together with reference TRBV30 and TRBJ1-2, the CDR3 gives the full variable domain: SQTIHQWPATLVQPVGSPLSLECTVEGTSNPNLYWYRQAAGRGLQLLFYSVGIGQISSEVPQNLSASRPQDRQFILSSKKLLLSDSGFYLCAWSGQGNYGYTFGSGTRLTVV.

This clonotype came up many times. The chain carries TRBV19 and TRBJ1-5; 11 bases agree with TRBD1. The germline V gene encodes CDR1 LNHDA and CDR2 SQIVND (reference sequence). With V trimmed by 7 bases and J by 6 bases, 14 bases remained unmatched. The CDR3 sequence is 17 residues long. CDR3: CASTGTGGGLGIQPQHF. Here the CDR3 DNA reads TGTGCCAGTACCGGGACAGGGGGGGGCCTGGGGATTCAGCCCCAGCATTTT.

This clonotype was detected a few times. J is TRBJ2-1 and V is TRBV7-8, with 16 bases identical to TRBD2. CDR1 SGHVS and CDR2 FQNEAQ come from the germline V gene. This CDR3 comprises 17 residues. J lost 7 bases, V lost 0 bases, and 3 bases had no gene match. The CDR3 loop is CASSLAPGLAGGNEQFF. The CDR3 DNA reads TGTGCCAGCAGCTTAGCCCCGGGACTAGCGGGAGGGAATGAGCAGTTCTTC.

A few counts support this clonotype. V gene TRBV28 combines with J gene TRBJ1-5; D may be TRBD1 (6 bases). V shed 6 bases and J shed 1 base, with 16 bases lying between them. This CDR3 comprises 16 residues. Looked up from germline, CDR1 is MDHEN and CDR2 is SYDVKM. CDR3 nucleotide sequence: TGTGCCAGCAGCTATGGACAGCGGGCCAGCAATCAGCCCCAGCATTTT. It yields the protein CASSYGQRASNQPQHF.

This clonotype was seen at least ten times. V usage is TRBV6-1 and J usage is TRBJ1-2, with TRBD1 identical over 12 bases. This CDR3 spans 16 amino acids. Germline trimming cut 4 bases from V and 4 bases from J; bases unmatched to any gene: 7. The germline V gene encodes CDR1 MNHNS and CDR2 SASEGT. The CDR3 coding sequence is TGTGCCAGCAGTGCTGGGACAGGGGGCCGGAGCTATGGCTACACCTTC. Its protein is CASSAGTGGRSYGYTF.

This clonotype appeared many times. Germline and junction disagree at one end, which may indicate a read error. The chain is built from TRBV10-3 and TRBJ2-5; 8 bases align to TRBD1. CDR3 size: 14 residues. Per the germline V gene, CDR1 is ENHRY and CDR2 is SYGVKD. CDR3 coding DNA: TGTGCCATCGGTGAGCGGACAGGGCAAGAGACCCAGTACTTC. Protein product: CAIGERTGQETQYF.

This clonotype turned up a few times. The chain links TRBV13 to TRBJ1-3; a weak D match, TRBD1 (6 bases). This CDR3 region has 15 residues. Germline CDR1 is PRHDT and CDR2 is FYEKMQ (reference sequence). Trimming left V 0 bases short and J 3 bases short, with 9 bases between. CDR3 sequence: CASSLGGRGGNTIYF. CDR3 sequence (DNA): TGTGCCAGCAGCTTAGGCGGCAGGGGTGGAAACACCATATATTTT.

At least ten counts were recorded for this clonotype. The chain combines TRBV11-1 with TRBJ2-2, with D hard to call. This CDR3 contains 16 residues. Per germline, CDR1 SGHAT and CDR2 FQDESV (reference sequence). Trimming took off 0 bases at V and 4 bases at J, with 12 bases between the two ends. The CDR3 DNA reads as TGTGCCAGCAGCTTAGCGGGTGACCTTATCACCGGGGAGCTGTTTTTT. This gives the protein CASSLAGDLITGELFF.

This clonotype occurred many times. The rearrangement uses TRBV7-6 and TRBJ1-1; a weak D match, TRBD1 (6 bases). V dropped 1 base and J dropped 6 bases, with 15 bases sitting between them. CDR1 is SGHVS and CDR2 is FNYEAQ in the germline V gene. There are 15 residues in the CDR3. The chain's CDR3 is CASSLEAGARSEAFF. Here the CDR3 DNA reads TGTGCCAGCAGCTTAGAGGCGGGGGCGAGGTCTGAAGCTTTCTTT.

The rearrangement links TRBV10-1 to TRBJ2-7; D unresolved. Per germline, CDR1 WNHNN and CDR2 SYGVQD (reference sequence). The CDR3 has 9 amino acids. V lost 6 bases and J lost 4, with 1 base in between. The CDR3 sequence is CASRYEQYF. DNA of the CDR3: TGCGCCAGCAGGTACGAGCAGTACTTC.

The rearrangement uses TRBV2 and TRBJ2-7; TRBD1 aligns across 11 bases. Trimming removed 1 base from V and 0 bases from J; junction bases left unmatched: 5. There are 17 residues in the CDR3. Germline V gene data show CDR1 as SNHLY and CDR2 as FYNNEI. CDR3 in amino acids: CASSEEGGTGGSYEQYF. CDR3 nucleotide sequence: TGTGCCAGCAGTGAAGAAGGGGGGACAGGGGGCTCCTACGAGCAGTACTTC.

The table lists this clonotype with a few counts. The genes are TRBV28 and TRBJ1-4; 7 bases fit TRBD1. The CDR3 runs 14 residues. The J segment lost 2 bases and the V segment lost 4 bases, leaving 1 base of the junction unmatched. Looked up from germline, CDR1 is MDHEN and CDR2 is SYDVKM. The DNA for the CDR3 is TGTGCCAGCAGTTCAGGGGGGACTAATGAAAAACTGTTTTTT. Amino acid sequence: CASSSGGTNEKLFF.

There are a few counts of this clonotype. This may stem from a read error, because a much larger clone lies one nucleotide away. The chain carries TRBV6-2 or TRBV6-3 and TRBJ1-5; 9 bases agree with TRBD1. Per germline, CDR1 MNHEY and CDR2 SVGEGT. Trimming removed 6 bases from V and 5 bases from J; junction bases left unmatched: 2. The CDR3 sequence is 13 residues long. CDR3 coding DNA: TGTGCCAGCAGAGACAGGGGGGATCAGCCCCAGCATTTT. Translating gives CASRDRGDQPQHF.

This clonotype was detected many times. The V and J genes are TRBV27 and TRBJ2-3; 11 bases fit TRBD1. This CDR3 spans 16 amino acids. CDR1 is MNHEY and CDR2 is SMNVEV in the germline V gene (reference sequence). V dropped 5 bases and J dropped 4; count of bases not matched to a gene: 8. This chain's CDR3 is CASSLLPGQGADTQYF. The CDR3 DNA reads as TGTGCCAGCAGTCTACTACCGGGACAGGGGGCAGATACGCAGTATTTT.

In this sample, this clonotype turned up many times. The chain has TRBV12-3 or TRBV12-4 and TRBJ2-7; 9 positions match TRBD2. The CDR3 spans 17 residues. J lost 5 bases, V lost 5 bases, and 16 bases had no gene match. The CDR3 DNA reads as TGTGCCAGCAGTAAACTATTAAATAGCGGGAGTGATCACGAGCAGTACTTC. This sequence encodes CASSKLLNSGSDHEQYF.

This clonotype has ten or more counts. The chain couples TRBV6-2 or TRBV6-3 to TRBJ1-5; D not resolved. The V end lost 1 base, the J end lost 2 bases, and 9 bases lay between the germline ends. The germline CDR1 and CDR2 sequences are MNHEY and SVGEGT. CDR3 length: 15 amino acids. In DNA form, the CDR3 reads TGTGCCAGCAGTTACTGGACGGGCGGCAATCAGCCCCAGCATTTT. Translation: CASSYWTGGNQPQHF.

Details on this clonotype: A much larger clone differs from this one at a single base, so this may be a read error. The rearrangement joins TRBV9 to TRBJ2-1, with D perhaps TRBD2 (6 bases). CDR1 and CDR2 from the germline V gene are SGDLS and YYNGEE. Trimming took 0 bases from V and 10 from J, leaving 17 bases between them. The CDR3 is made up of 15 amino acids. CDR3 nucleotides: TGTGCCAGCAGCGTAGCGGGAGAGGCGGACTACGAGCAGTTCTTC. Its translation: CASSVAGEADYEQFF.